The source of this TCR beta chain is a study of cytomegalovirus exposure and HLA in healthy donors. Points on this clone: The antigen is unknown.

Broader study findings: HLA-A and HLA-B allele assignments for most subjects were reportedly predicted accurately using TCR beta sequences.

The V gene's germline CDR1 is MNHEY and CDR2 SMNVEV (reference sequence). Trimming took 3 bases from V and 3 from J, leaving 11 bases between them. The CDR3 covers 14 residues. PCR employed 60 Vbeta and 13 Jbeta primers. Method: immunoSEQ multiplex PCR; TCRdb's copy keeps in-frame clones and lacks some. This sample's table has about 160,000 clones. Sequencing was done on a sample of PBMCs. The chain combines TRBV27 with TRBJ2-5, with TRBD1 as a possible D gene (6 bases). The receptor was derived from a man in his thirties or forties in good health and CMV-seronegative. The CDR3 DNA sequence: TGTGCCAGCAGTTTTCTTTCAGGGGAAGAGACCCAGTACTTC. It is translated as CASSFLSGEETQYF.